Reported below is one T cell receptor (beta chain). RNA transcripts provided the source from which TCR beta CDR3 regions were amplified. The primer set for the first-round RT-PCR of the TCR CDR3 was HTBI. Each CDR3 protein is one row after TCRdb ran MiXCR on the multiplex PCR reads. This table has 550,000 to 700,000 distinct CDR3 sequences, about half appearing once. The source of the sample is a study of T cells in Graves' hyperthyroidism and ophthalmopathy. V was pared by 2 bases and J by 2 bases, with 10 bases between. This CDR3 region has 14 residues. Germline CDR1 reads SGHDN; CDR2 reads FVKESK. The chain couples TRBV14 to TRBJ2-7; D unclear. The receptor comes from an adult woman with Graves' disease, either hyperthyroidism or ophthalmopathy (not recorded which). Material for sequencing was peripheral blood or thyroid tissue (not recorded which). The CDR3 is CASSQLGAAYEQYF. The CDR3 region has the DNA TGTGCCAGCAGCCAACTCGGTGCAGCCTACGAGCAGTACTTC.